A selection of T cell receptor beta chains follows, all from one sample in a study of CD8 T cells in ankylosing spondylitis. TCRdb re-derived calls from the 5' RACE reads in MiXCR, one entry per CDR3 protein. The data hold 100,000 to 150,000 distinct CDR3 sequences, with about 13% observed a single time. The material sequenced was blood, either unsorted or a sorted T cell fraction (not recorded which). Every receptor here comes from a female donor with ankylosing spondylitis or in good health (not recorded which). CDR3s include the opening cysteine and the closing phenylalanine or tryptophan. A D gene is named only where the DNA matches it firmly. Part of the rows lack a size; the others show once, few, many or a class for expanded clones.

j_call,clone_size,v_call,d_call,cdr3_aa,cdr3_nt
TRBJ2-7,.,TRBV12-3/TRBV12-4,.,CASSFLGGGSYEQHF,TGTGCCAGCAGTTTTTTGGGAGGGGGCTCCTACGAGCAGCACTTC
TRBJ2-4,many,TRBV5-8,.,CASSLGGRNIQYF,TGTGCCAGCAGCTTGGGTGGGAGAAACATTCAGTACTTC
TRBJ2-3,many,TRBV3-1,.,CASSRSGTDTQYF,TGTGCCAGCAGTCGCAGCGGGACAGATACGCAGTATTTT
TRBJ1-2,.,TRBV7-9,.,CASRRTDDGYTF,TGTGCCAGCAGACGTACAGACGATGGCTACACCTTC
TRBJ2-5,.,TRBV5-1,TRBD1,CASSPPWTGQETQYF,TGCGCCAGCAGCCCACCATGGACAGGTCAAGAGACCCAGTACTTC
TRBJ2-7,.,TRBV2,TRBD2,CASRGSSGSYEQYF,TGTGCCAGCAGGGGGTCTAGCGGGAGTTACGAGCAGTACTTC
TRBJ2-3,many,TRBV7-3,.,CASSLRGAGDTDTQYF,TGTGCCAGCAGCTTAAGAGGAGCGGGCGACACAGATACGCAGTATTTT
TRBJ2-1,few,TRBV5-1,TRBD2,CASSLALSGSSYNEQFF,TGCGCCAGCAGCTTGGCCCTGAGCGGGAGCTCCTACAATGAGCAGTTCTTC
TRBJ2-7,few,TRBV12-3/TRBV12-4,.,CASSFRDTSEQYF,TGTGCCAGCAGTTTCCGGGACACGAGCGAGCAGTACTTC
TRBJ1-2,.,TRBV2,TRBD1,CASSGDSIIYGYTF,TGTGCCAGCAGCGGGGACAGTATCATCTATGGCTACACCTTC
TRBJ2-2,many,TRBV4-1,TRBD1,CASSQSSGQGGTGELFF,TGCGCCAGCAGCCAAAGTTCAGGACAGGGAGGTACCGGGGAGCTGTTTTTT
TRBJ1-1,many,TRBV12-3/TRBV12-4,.,CASRRGITEAFF,TGTGCCAGCAGGCGGGGCATCACTGAAGCTTTCTTT
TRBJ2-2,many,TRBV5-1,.,CASSHNTGELFF,TGCGCCAGCAGCCACAACACCGGGGAGCTGTTTTTT
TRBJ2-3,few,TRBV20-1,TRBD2,CSAQISGGVSTDTQYF,TGCAGTGCTCAAATCAGCGGGGGGGTAAGCACAGATACGCAGTATTTT
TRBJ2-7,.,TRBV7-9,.,CVSSLYRDFSYEQYF,TGTGTCAGCAGCTTATACCGGGACTTCTCCTACGAGCAGTACTTC
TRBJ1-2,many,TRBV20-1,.,CSALIGYGYTF,TGCAGTGCTCTCATCGGCTATGGCTACACCTTC
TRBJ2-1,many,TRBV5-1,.,CASSSRRVGYNEQFF,TGCGCCAGCAGCTCTCGAAGGGTTGGCTACAATGAGCAGTTCTTC
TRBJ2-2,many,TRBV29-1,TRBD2,CSVLGGGDSANTGELFF,TGCAGCGTTTTGGGCGGGGGGGACAGTGCGAACACCGGGGAGCTGTTTTTT
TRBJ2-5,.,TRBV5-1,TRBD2,CASSSGAGQETQYF,TGCGCCAGCAGCTCGGGAGCGGGACAAGAGACCCAGTACTTC
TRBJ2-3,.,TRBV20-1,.,CSARDPNSGTDTQYF,TGCAGTGCTAGAGATCCAAATAGCGGAACAGATACGCAGTATTTT
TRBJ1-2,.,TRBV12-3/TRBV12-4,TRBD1,CASSFSGGGGYTF,TGTGCCAGCAGTTTTTCAGGGGGAGGCGGCTACACCTTC
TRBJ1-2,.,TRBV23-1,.,CASSRGRDYGYTF,TGCGCCAGCAGTCGTGGAAGGGACTATGGCTACACCTTC
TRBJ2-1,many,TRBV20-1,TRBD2,CSAIGGLAGSGWYNEQFF,TGCAGTGCTATTGGGGGGCTAGCGGGAAGCGGGTGGTACAATGAGCAGTTCTTC
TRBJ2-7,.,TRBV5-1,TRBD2,CASSPGREPKGREQYF,TGCGCCAGCAGCCCTGGGAGGGAGCCAAAAGGACGGGAGCAGTACTTC
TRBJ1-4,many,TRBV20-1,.,CSAERDPLGKLFF,TGCAGTGCCGAGCGGGACCCCCTGGGAAAACTGTTTTTT
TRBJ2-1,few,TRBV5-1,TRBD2,CASSLAGVSNEQFF,TGCGCCAGCAGCTTAGCGGGAGTTAGCAATGAGCAGTTCTTC
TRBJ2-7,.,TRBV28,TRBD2,CASSLAETYEQYF,TGTGCCAGCAGCCTAGCGGAGACCTACGAGCAGTACTTC
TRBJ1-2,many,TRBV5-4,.,CASSLVSANYGYTF,TGTGCCAGCAGCTTGGTCTCGGCTAACTATGGCTACACCTTC
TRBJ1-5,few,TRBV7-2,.,CASSLATGSNQPQHF,TGTGCCAGCAGCTTAGCCACAGGTAGCAATCAGCCCCAGCATTTT
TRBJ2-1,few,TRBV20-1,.,CSASFGPVSYNEQFF,TGCAGTGCTAGTTTTGGGCCCGTCTCCTACAATGAGCAGTTCTTC
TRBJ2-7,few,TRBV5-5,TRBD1,CASSQGTGVYYEQYF,TGTGCCAGCAGCCAAGGGACAGGGGTCTACTACGAGCAGTACTTC
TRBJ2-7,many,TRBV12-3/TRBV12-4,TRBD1,CASSFRDRRGEQYF,TGTGCCAGCAGTTTCAGGGACAGGAGGGGCGAGCAGTACTTC
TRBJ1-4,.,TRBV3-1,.,CASSRLEGRTNEKLFF,TGTGCCAGCAGCCGACTTGAAGGTAGAACTAATGAAAAACTGTTTTTT
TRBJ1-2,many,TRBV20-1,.,CSTTGGGYTF,TGCAGTACCACAGGTGGAGGCTACACCTTC
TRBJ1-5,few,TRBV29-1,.,CSVGPGSNQPQHF,TGCAGCGTTGGTCCAGGGAGCAATCAGCCCCAGCATTTT
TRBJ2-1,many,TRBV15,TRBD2,CATSRDQAPGGEQFF,TGTGCCACCAGCAGAGATCAAGCCCCGGGGGGTGAGCAGTTCTTC
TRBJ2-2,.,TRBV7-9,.,CASSLGSSTVNTGELFF,TGTGCCAGCAGCTTGGGATCCTCGACAGTCAACACCGGGGAGCTGTTTTTT
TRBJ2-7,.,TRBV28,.,CASSSGSYEQYF,TGTGCCAGCAGCTCGGGGTCCTACGAGCAGTACTTC
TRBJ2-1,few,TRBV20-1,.,CSAMPGQNNEQFF,TGCAGTGCTATGCCCGGACAAAACAATGAGCAGTTCTTC
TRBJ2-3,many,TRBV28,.,CASSPLGGDTDTQYF,TGTGCCAGCAGTCCACTAGGGGGAGACACAGATACGCAGTATTTT
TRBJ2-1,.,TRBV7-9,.,CASSAGPTYNEQFF,TGTGCCAGCAGCGCCGGGCCTACATACAATGAGCAGTTCTTC
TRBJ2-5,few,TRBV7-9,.,CASQRIQETQYF,TGTGCCAGTCAACGAATACAAGAGACCCAGTACTTC
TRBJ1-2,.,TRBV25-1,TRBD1,CASSERDRPYGYTF,TGTGCCAGCAGTGAAAGGGACAGGCCTTACGGCTACACCTTC
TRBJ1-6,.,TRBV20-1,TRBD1,CSAGRQGANGSPLHF,TGCAGTGCTGGAAGACAGGGGGCAAATGGTTCACCCCTCCACTTT
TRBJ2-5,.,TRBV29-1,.,CSVVRLETQYF,TGCAGCGTTGTCCGGCTAGAGACCCAGTACTTC
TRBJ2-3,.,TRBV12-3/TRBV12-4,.,CASNPGGGHTDTQYF,TGTGCCAGCAACCCTGGGGGGGGACACACAGATACGCAGTATTTT
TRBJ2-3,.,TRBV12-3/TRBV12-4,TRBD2,CASSLASGGATADTQYF,TGTGCCAGCAGTTTGGCCAGCGGGGGGGCCACGGCAGATACGCAGTATTTT
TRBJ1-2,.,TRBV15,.,CATSRDAGQSGYTF,TGTGCCACCAGCAGAGATGCGGGGCAATCTGGCTACACCTTC
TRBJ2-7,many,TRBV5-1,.,CASNPDSSYEQYF,TGCGCCAGCAACCCCGACAGCTCCTACGAGCAGTACTTC
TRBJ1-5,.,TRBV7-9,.,CASSSTGDRNQPQHF,TGTGCCAGCAGCTCGACCGGGGACCGCAATCAGCCCCAGCATTTT
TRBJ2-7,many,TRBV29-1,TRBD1,CSIDRDRADEQYF,TGCAGCATAGACCGGGACAGGGCCGACGAGCAGTACTTC
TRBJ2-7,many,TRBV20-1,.,CSARRLEYEQYF,TGCAGTGCTAGACGACTAGAATACGAGCAGTACTTC